The T cell receptor (beta chain) under discussion was sequenced for a study of CD4+ T cells in melanoma. Study results and limitations: CD8+ T cell, macrophage and B cell function reportedly correlated with neoantigen-specific CD4+ T cells. Neoantigen-specific CD4+ T cells in melanoma reportedly had diverse differentiation states.

The assay was immunoSEQ multiplex PCR, and TCRdb's table has in-frame clones only and misses some. The top ten hold 12% of the sample, which has roughly 54,000 clones, roughly nine tenths seen once. With respect to this clone: Its antigen is as yet unknown.

The ends were cut back, 6 bases at V and 5 bases at J, with 5 bases in the middle. Germline V lookup: CDR1 MNHNS, CDR2 SASEGT. This CDR3 is built from 11 residues. Sequencing was performed on peripheral blood. This TCR came from a human donor with melanoma. The chain links TRBV6-1 to TRBJ2-1; D not resolved. The CDR3 reads CASSENNEQFF. The DNA for the CDR3 is TGTGCCAGCAGCGAGAACAATGAGCAGTTCTTC.